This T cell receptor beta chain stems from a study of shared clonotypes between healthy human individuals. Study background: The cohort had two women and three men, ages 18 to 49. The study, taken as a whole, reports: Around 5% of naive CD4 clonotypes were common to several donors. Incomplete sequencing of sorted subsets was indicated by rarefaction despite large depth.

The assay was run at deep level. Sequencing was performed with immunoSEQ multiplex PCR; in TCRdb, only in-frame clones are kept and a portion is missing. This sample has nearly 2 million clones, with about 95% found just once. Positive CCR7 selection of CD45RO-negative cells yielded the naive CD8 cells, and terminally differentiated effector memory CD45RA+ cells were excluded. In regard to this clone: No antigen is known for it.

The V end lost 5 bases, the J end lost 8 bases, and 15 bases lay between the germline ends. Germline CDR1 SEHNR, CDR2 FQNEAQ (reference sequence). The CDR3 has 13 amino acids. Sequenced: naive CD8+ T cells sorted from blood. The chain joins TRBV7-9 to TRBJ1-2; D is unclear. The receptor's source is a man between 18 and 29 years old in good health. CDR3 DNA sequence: TGTGCCAGCAGCCCCCCCGAAGGCGGGGGCTACACCTTC. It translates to CASSPPEGGGYTF.